This entry concerns a single T cell receptor (beta chain). This sample stems from a study of identical twins. Each cDNA held unique molecular identifiers, and template switching gave it a universal primer site. TCRdb used MiXCR to reprocess the 5' RACE reads, holding one entry per CDR3 protein. The profile shows 650,000 to 750,000 distinct CDR3 sequences, approximately 21% of them singletons. CDR3 size: 15 residues. V shed 0 bases and J shed 5 bases, with 11 bases lying between them. Germline V CDR1 and CDR2: SGHKS, YYEKEE (reference sequence). The sample also formed part of further work on T cells expressing NK-cell markers.

Sequencing input: PBMCs. The sequence was collected from a woman aged 18-29 years in good health. This chain links TRBV5-5 with TRBJ2-2, with unresolved D. The CDR3 sequence: CASSLDDFRTGELFF. The CDR3 DNA is TGTGCCAGCAGCTTGGACGATTTCCGGACCGGGGAGCTGTTTTTT.